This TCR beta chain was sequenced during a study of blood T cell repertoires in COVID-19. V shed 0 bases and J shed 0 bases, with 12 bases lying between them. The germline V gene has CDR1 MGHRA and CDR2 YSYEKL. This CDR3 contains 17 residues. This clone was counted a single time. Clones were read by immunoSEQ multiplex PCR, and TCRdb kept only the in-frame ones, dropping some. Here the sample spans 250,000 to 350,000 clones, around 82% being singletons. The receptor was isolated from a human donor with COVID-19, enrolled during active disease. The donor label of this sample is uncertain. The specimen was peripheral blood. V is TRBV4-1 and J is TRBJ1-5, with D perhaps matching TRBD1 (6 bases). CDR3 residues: CASSQERTDYSNQPQHF. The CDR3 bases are TGCGCCAGCAGCCAAGAGAGGACAGATTATAGCAATCAGCCCCAGCATTTT.